Here is one T cell receptor (beta chain) with its context. These data belong to a study of T cell changes during pregnancy in multiple sclerosis. Germline loops: CDR1 SEHNR, CDR2 FQNEAQ (reference sequence). This CDR3 spans 15 amino acids. The V end was cut by 5 bases, the J end by 0 bases, with 11 bases between. Using immunoSEQ multiplex PCR, the repertoire was profiled, and TCRdb retains in-frame clones only, with some absent. The table has some 27,000 clones, around 93% seen once. Material: CD4+ T cells from peripheral blood mononuclear cells, obtained after pregnancy. The source is a female donor with multiple sclerosis, enrolled in a pregnancy study. This chain uses TRBV7-9 with TRBJ2-1; no clear D gene. CDR3 in amino acids: CASSPLMSSYNEQFF. The CDR3 bases are TGTGCCAGCAGCCCTCTTATGAGCTCCTACAATGAGCAGTTCTTC.